This T cell receptor (beta chain) appears in the sequencing data of a study of beta chain features in type 1 diabetes. Turning to the study itself: Regarding age, gender and cell yields, patients proved similar to healthy donors.

This clone was seen more than once but under ten times. Expressed TCRB transcripts got sequenced, as all isolated RNA was reverse transcribed. TCRdb's table, derived via immunoSEQ multiplex PCR, lists solely in-frame clones and lacks some. The table shows approximately 170,000 clones, with about 9.1% occurring only once. The authors sorted CD4+ naive, central memory, regulatory and stem cell-like memory cells via CD45RO/CCR7/CD25/CD127/CD95/CD27. The sequenced sample was central memory CD4+ T cells from blood. The clonotype originates from a woman aged 18 to 35 in good health.

The CDR3 here is CAWSVQDRKAFF. For the CDR3, the DNA is TGTGCCTGGAGTGTACAGGACAGAAAAGCTTTCTTT. V gene TRBV30 combines with J gene TRBJ1-1; possible D gene TRBD1, 6 bases. The CDR3 extends over 12 amino acids. In germline, CDR1 is GTSNPN, CDR2 SVGIG (reference sequence). V gave up 0 bases and J gave up 9 bases, with 11 bases separating them. The full variable domain, with the rest looked up from reference TRBV30 and TRBJ1-1, is SQTIHQWPATLVQPVGSPLSLECTVEGTSNPNLYWYRQAAGRGLQLLFYSVGIGQISSEVPQNLSASRPQDRQFILSSKKLLLSDSGFYLCAWSVQDRKAFFGQGTRLTVV.